This T cell receptor beta chain was observed in a study of control samples from healthy donors and cancer patients. Method: immunoSEQ multiplex PCR; TCRdb's copy keeps in-frame clones and lacks some. The data hold roughly 100,000 clones, with roughly 91% observed a single time. V shed 7 bases and J shed 3 bases, with 13 bases lying between them. Per germline, CDR1 SGDLS and CDR2 YYNGEE. The CDR3 sequence is 14 residues long. This sequence originates from a man between 60 and 75 years old with lung cancer. The sequenced sample was PBMCs. The rearrangement links TRBV9 to TRBJ1-4; D call uncertain. CDR3: CASGVGIANEKLFF. CDR3 coding DNA: TGTGCCAGCGGGGTGGGTATAGCTAATGAAAAACTGTTTTTT.